This TCR beta chain is drawn from a study of blood T cells in healthy people across ages. About the study: In model experiments, template switching was able to capture about one barcoded beta molecule for every two T cells that were present. The study, taken as a whole, reports: Higher diversity and more naive CD4+ cells were features of long-lived donors, compared to aged donors.

Each of the donors had 9 to 10 milliliters of peripheral blood drawn into EDTA-treated Vacutainer tubes. This clonotype was detected a few times. Its target is not known. Alongside a J-beta primer mix, a sample-barcoded 5' primer served in a second PCR lasting about 7 to 12 cycles. Each CDR3 protein is one row after TCRdb ran MiXCR on the 5' RACE reads. The data contain approximately 400,000 distinct CDR3 sequences, about 49% of them singletons. The CDR3 spans 17 residues. Per germline, CDR1 MGHRA and CDR2 YSYEKL. Trimming took 0 bases from V and 4 from J, leaving 16 bases between them. The sample taken for sequencing was blood. The chain joins TRBV4-1 to TRBJ1-5; weak D call: TRBD1 (5 bases). The sequence was obtained from a man aged 55 to 69 in good health. Here the CDR3 DNA reads TGCGCCAGCAGCCAAGAAAGGACCAGGGAAGGGAATCAGCCCCAGCATTTT. Protein sequence: CASSQERTREGNQPQHF.